The 30 T cell receptor beta chains reported below all come from one sample, sequenced in a study of blood T cell repertoires in COVID-19. Profiled with immunoSEQ multiplex PCR; TCRdb holds only in-frame clones, not every one. The data show approximately 240,000 clones, around 85% seen once. Sequencing was done on a sample of peripheral blood. Receptors were obtained from a middle-aged woman with active or convalescent COVID-19.

The chain uses TRBV7-3 and TRBJ1-5, with D perhaps matching TRBD1 (5 bases). The V end was cut by 6 bases, the J end by 1 base, with 22 bases between. The germline V gene has CDR1 SGHTA and CDR2 FQGTGA. This CDR3 has 18 residues. CDR3 DNA sequence: TGTGCCAGCAGTCTAACACAGGAGGGGATGATGAGCAATCAGCCCCAGCATTTT. This translates into CASSLTQEGMMSNQPQHF.

This chain links TRBV7-2 with TRBJ1-1; D ambiguous. Per the germline V gene, CDR1 is SGHTA and CDR2 is FQGNSA. The CDR3 is made up of 13 amino acids. Deletions cut 2 bases from V and 5 bases from J, with 9 bases between. The DNA of the CDR3 is TGTGCCAGCAGCTTACGGGTATGGACTGAAGCTTTCTTT. Translation: CASSLRVWTEAFF.

The V gene is TRBV10-2, the J gene TRBJ1-5; D perhaps matches TRBD1 (5 bases). CDR1 and CDR2 from the germline V gene are WSHSY and SAAADI. This CDR3 region has 15 residues. V shed 2 bases and J shed 6 bases, with 14 bases lying between them. In DNA, the CDR3 is TGCGCCAGCAGTGAGCTCGGGGACGGGGGTCAGCCCCAGCATTTT. Translation: CASSELGDGGQPQHF.

The DNA of the CDR3 is TGTGCCAGCAGTGCGGCGGGGGGTACAGATACGCAGTATTTT. It is translated as CASSAAGGTDTQYF. The chain links TRBV2 to TRBJ2-3, with 8 bases that match TRBD2. V was pared by 4 bases and J by 3 bases, with 3 bases of the junction left unmatched. Germline assignment: CDR1 SNHLY and CDR2 FYNNEI. There are 14 residues in the CDR3.

This chain uses TRBV6-5 with TRBJ2-7; 7 positions agree with TRBD1. This CDR3 is 15 amino acids long. The germline CDR1 and CDR2 sequences are MNHEY and SVGAGI. With 1 base clipped from V and 3 bases from J, the junction kept 6 bases outside the gene matches. In DNA, the CDR3 is TGTGCCAGCAGTTACTTTCGGGACAGCGGCTACGAGCAGTACTTC. Amino acids: CASSYFRDSGYEQYF.

V is TRBV15 and J is TRBJ1-6; D not resolved. The CDR3 totals 14 residues. CDR1 LNHNV and CDR2 YYDKDF come from the germline V gene (reference sequence). V was pared by 0 bases and J by 12 bases, with 12 bases between. CDR3 amino acids: CATSRDKALGPLHF. CDR3 bases: TGTGCCACCAGCAGAGATAAAGCCCTTGGACCCCTCCACTTT.

A few counts support this clone. V and J are TRBV20-1 and TRBJ2-2; a weak D match, TRBD1 (6 bases). The CDR3 length is 13 residues. Between the trimmed V and J ends, which lost 3 bases and 6 bases, there was a span of 11 bases. Germline V gene sequence: CDR1 DFQATT, CDR2 SNEGSKA (reference sequence). CDR3 bases: TGCAGTGCTAGTACGCACAGGGCCGGGGAGCTGTTTTTT. Translation gives CSASTHRAGELFF.

This chain joins TRBV5-8 and TRBJ2-2; D not certain. This CDR3 is built from 14 residues. Germline CDR1 SGHTS, CDR2 YDEGEE. The germline V and J ends were trimmed by 6 bases and 4 bases, with 13 bases remaining between them. The CDR3 DNA follows: TGTGCCAGCACCGAGAATGAGGCCACCGGGGAGCTGTTTTTT. Its translation is CASTENEATGELFF. Complete variable domain (other parts from reference TRBV5-8 and TRBJ2-2): EAGVTQSPTHLIKTRGQQATLRCSPISGHTSVYWYQQALGLGLQFLLWYDEGEERNRGNFPPRFSGRQFPNYSSELNVNALELEDSALYLCASTENEATGELFFGEGSRLTVL.

This chain connects TRBV7-7 to TRBJ2-2; D may be TRBD1 (6 bases). The germline V gene has CDR1 SSHAT and CDR2 FNYEAQ (reference sequence). This CDR3 has 15 residues. Trimming took 4 bases from V and 0 from J, leaving 9 bases between them. CDR3 sequence (DNA): TGTGCCAGCAGCTCGGACAGTTCGAACACCGGGGAGCTGTTTTTT. It translates to CASSSDSSNTGELFF.

The chain employs TRBV5-1 and TRBJ2-3, with D perhaps matching TRBD1 (6 bases). CDR3 length: 15 amino acids. Trimming took off 4 bases at V and 0 bases at J, with 12 bases between the two ends. The germline V gene has CDR1 SGHRS and CDR2 YFSETQ. CDR3 sequence: CASSPTGYSTDTQYF. The CDR3 DNA follows: TGCGCCAGCAGCCCGACAGGCTATAGCACAGATACGCAGTATTTT.

This clone was seen ten or more times. This rearrangement joins TRBV19 to TRBJ2-3, with TRBD1 as a possible D gene (5 bases). Per the germline V gene, CDR1 is LNHDA and CDR2 is SQIVND (reference sequence). The CDR3 covers 16 residues. The ends were cut back, 5 bases at V and 5 bases at J, with 20 bases in the middle. This chain's CDR3 is CASSGSEPGRVDTQYF. CDR3 bases: TGTGCCAGTAGTGGGTCCGAGCCAGGGCGTGTAGATACGCAGTATTTT.

The chain recombines TRBV4-1 with TRBJ1-5, with 9 bases that match TRBD1. This CDR3 has 16 residues. Looked up from germline, CDR1 is MGHRA and CDR2 is YSYEKL. J gave up 9 bases and V 0 bases, and 9 bases lay outside the gene matches. The CDR3 loop reads CASSQERGRQGGPQHF. The CDR3 region has the DNA TGCGCCAGCAGCCAAGAAAGAGGGAGACAGGGGGGGCCCCAGCATTTT.

The gene calls are TRBV21-1 and TRBJ1-2; the table calls TRBD1, which could not be checked here. TRBV21-1 has pseudogene status. This CDR3 is built from 14 residues. CDR3 region: CASSWTGFGYGYTF. Here the CDR3 DNA reads TGTGCCAGCAGTTGGACAGGGTTTGGCTATGGCTACACCTTC.

The chain has TRBV6-6 and TRBJ1-1; possibly TRBD1 for D (5 bases). The V and J ends lost 0 bases and 5 bases respectively, with 10 bases between them. The CDR3 contains 14 residues. Per the germline V gene, CDR1 is MNHNY and CDR2 is SVGAGI (reference sequence). The CDR3 loop is CASSYSTGGTEAFF. The DNA of the CDR3 is TGTGCCAGCAGTTACTCGACGGGGGGGACTGAAGCTTTCTTT.

The chain is built from TRBV2 and TRBJ1-1, with D perhaps matching TRBD1 (6 bases). Deletions cut 2 bases from V and 0 bases from J, with 10 bases between. The V gene's germline CDR1 is SNHLY and CDR2 FYNNEI. This CDR3 is 15 amino acids long. CDR3 DNA: TGTGCCAGCAGTGAAAAGGACAGCATGAACACTGAAGCTTTCTTT. Translated: CASSEKDSMNTEAFF.

This clone was counted once. The chain carries TRBV6-6 and TRBJ1-1, with a tentative D call TRBD1 (5 bases). V was trimmed by 5 bases and J by 3 bases, leaving 10 bases between them. There are 13 residues in the CDR3. In germline, CDR1 is MNHNY, CDR2 SVGAGI (reference sequence). CDR3 coding DNA: TGTGCCAGCAGTCCCCGGACATACACTGAAGCTTTCTTT. This encodes CASSPRTYTEAFF.

The chain links TRBV7-3 to TRBJ1-4; 8 bases are a match to TRBD1. This CDR3 is 14 amino acids long. Germline values: CDR1 SGHTA, CDR2 FQGTGA. Trimming removed 4 bases from V and 9 bases from J; junction bases left unmatched: 7. This CDR3 is CASSSDRTGKKLFF. The DNA for the CDR3 is TGTGCCAGCAGCTCAGACCGGACAGGGAAAAAACTGTTTTTT.

Concerning this clone: In the same sample, other DNA sequences code for this CDR3. This chain uses TRBV5-1 with TRBJ2-3, with D hard to call. The CDR3 is made up of 14 amino acids. Germline loops: CDR1 SGHRS, CDR2 YFSETQ. Trimming stripped 1 base from V and 1 base from J, with 7 bases between. The DNA for the CDR3 is TGCGCCAGCAGCTTGAGGCAGGGCACAGATACGCAGTATTTT. It specifies CASSLRQGTDTQYF.

The chain links TRBV30 to TRBJ1-4; D possibly corresponds to TRBD1 (5 bases). Trimming cost V 0 bases and J 2 bases, with 7 bases left between them. Germline V gives CDR1 GTSNPN, CDR2 SVGIG (reference sequence). The CDR3 length is 14 residues. CDR3: CAWSVGVTNEKLFF. As DNA, the CDR3 is TGTGCCTGGAGTGTAGGGGTCACTAATGAAAAACTGTTTTTT.

The V gene is TRBV6-5, the J gene TRBJ2-3; 7 bases match TRBD1. CDR1 and CDR2 (germline): MNHEY, SVGAGI. This CDR3 contains 15 residues. CDR3: CVTKYGTVPADTQYF. The CDR3 DNA follows: TGTGTCACAAAGTATGGGACAGTCCCAGCAGATACGCAGTATTTT.

The V and J genes are TRBV7-2 and TRBJ1-1, with a possible D match to TRBD1 (5 bases). V was shortened by 1 base and J by 6 bases, with 18 bases between the two germline ends. The CDR3 has 16 amino acids. Germline V CDR1 and CDR2: SGHTA, FQGNSA. CDR3 DNA sequence: TGTGCCAGCAGCTTAGGGGCCCCGGCGGGGGGTTCTGAAGCTTTCTTT. Its translation: CASSLGAPAGGSEAFF.

The J gene is TRBJ2-7, the V gene TRBV28; D is perhaps TRBD2 (5 bases). Germline V gives CDR1 MDHEN, CDR2 SYDVKM. With 1 base removed from V and 6 bases from J, the gap between germline ends came to 13 bases. This CDR3 has 14 residues. The CDR3 is CASSLYASTGEQYF. The DNA for the CDR3 is TGTGCCAGCAGTTTATATGCTAGCACGGGCGAGCAGTACTTC.

The chain recombines TRBV7-9 with TRBJ2-7; 7 positions match TRBD2. Germline trimming cut 5 bases from V and 7 bases from J; bases unmatched to any gene: 11. The CDR3 consists of 14 residues. Germline V gives CDR1 SEHNR, CDR2 FQNEAQ (reference sequence). CDR3 nucleotides: TGTGCCAGCAGCCTGACAGTACCCGGGGGGGAGCAGTACTTC. It is translated as CASSLTVPGGEQYF.

The chain carries TRBV7-3 and TRBJ2-2; 13 nucleotides match TRBD2. The CDR3 sequence is 18 residues long. The J segment lost 5 bases and the V segment lost 4 bases, leaving 10 bases of the junction unmatched. Germline-derived CDR1 and CDR2 are SGHTA and FQGTGA. CDR3 DNA sequence: TGTGCCAGCAGCTCCCTACCCGGACTAGCGGGGGTTACCGGGGAGCTGTTTTTT. Translation: CASSSLPGLAGVTGELFF. Filled out from reference TRBV7-3 and TRBJ2-2, the complete variable domain reads GAGVSQTPSNKVTEKGKYVELRCDPISGHTALYWYRQSLGQGPEFLIYFQGTGAADDSGLPNDRFFAVRPEGSVSTLKIQRTERGDSAVYLCASSSLPGLAGVTGELFFGEGSRLTVL.

This rearrangement joins TRBV11-3 to TRBJ2-1, with 9 positions matching TRBD2. This CDR3 comprises 15 residues. The V gene end was trimmed by 1 base and the J gene end by 5 bases; junction bases not matched to a gene: 3. CDR1 and CDR2 (germline): SGHNT, YENEEA. The CDR3 loop is CASSLGAGGHNEQFF. Here the CDR3 DNA reads TGTGCCAGCAGCTTAGGAGCGGGGGGCCACAATGAGCAGTTCTTC.

The chain combines TRBV7-9 with TRBJ2-2; D is perhaps TRBD1 (6 bases). This CDR3 spans 16 amino acids. Germline V gene lookup returns CDR1 SEHNR and CDR2 FQNEAQ (reference sequence). Trimming pared 4 bases from V and 0 bases from J, leaving 12 bases between. CDR3: CASSYPGTSNTGELFF. In DNA, the CDR3 is TGTGCCAGCAGCTACCCCGGGACATCGAACACCGGGGAGCTGTTTTTT. Full variable domain (rest looked up from reference TRBV7-9 and TRBJ2-2): DTGVSQNPRHKITKRGQNVTFRCDPISEHNRLYWYRQTLGQGPEFLTYFQNEAQLEKSRLLSDRFSAERPKGSFSTLEIQRTEQGDSAMYLCASSYPGTSNTGELFFGEGSRLTVL.

V gene TRBV30 combines with J gene TRBJ2-7, with a tentative D call TRBD2 (6 bases). Trimming took off 0 bases at V and 6 bases at J, with 12 bases between the two ends. The CDR3 covers 13 residues. Germline CDR1 is GTSNPN and CDR2 is SVGIG (reference sequence). The CDR3 sequence: CAWSVTRRGEQYF. The DNA for the CDR3 is TGTGCCTGGAGTGTAACCCGGAGGGGCGAGCAGTACTTC.

The V gene is TRBV7-3, the J gene TRBJ2-5; tentatively, D is TRBD2 (5 bases). CDR1 and CDR2 from the germline V gene are SGHTA and FQGTGA. The CDR3 runs 13 residues. V was clipped by 1 base and J by 5 bases, with 8 bases between them. CDR3 region: CASSLILGETQYF. CDR3 coding DNA: TGTGCCAGCAGCTTAATACTAGGGGAGACCCAGTACTTC.

This sequence joins TRBV27 and TRBJ1-6, with D perhaps TRBD1 (6 bases). Per germline, CDR1 MNHEY and CDR2 SMNVEV (reference sequence). The CDR3 has 11 amino acids. V gave up 8 bases and J gave up 8 bases, with 7 bases separating them. The CDR3 is CASGGDSPLHF. In DNA form, the CDR3 reads TGTGCCAGCGGGGGCGATTCACCCCTCCACTTT.

The chain links TRBV28 to TRBJ1-4; 7 bases map to TRBD1. J was trimmed by 8 bases and V by 5 bases; bases with no gene match: 8. CDR3 length: 14 amino acids. Germline-derived CDR1 and CDR2 are MDHEN and SYDVKM. CDR3 residues: CASSRTGFQEKLFF. For the CDR3, the DNA is TGTGCCAGCAGTAGGACAGGTTTCCAAGAAAAACTGTTTTTT.